This T cell receptor beta chain came from a study of identical twins. Findings and limits, study-wide: Twins' surplus sharing was weaker for beta out-of-frame sequences. Partial confounding of zero-insertion analyses by invariant MAIT and iNKT cells was possible.

TCRdb reprocessed the 5' RACE reads with MiXCR, giving one entry per CDR3 protein. The table has roughly 290,000 distinct CDR3 sequences, around 9.7% seen once. As concerns this clonotype: Its specificity is not known.

This sample was also put to use in a study of yellow fever vaccine responses in identical twins.

Sequencing was carried out using CD8+ T cells sorted from blood. This sequence originates from a woman aged 18-29 years in good health.

In DNA form, the CDR3 reads TGTGCCAGCAGTTACCGAGAGGCTGGGACAGGGGTCCCCGGGGAGCTGTTTTTT. Translation: CASSYREAGTGVPGELFF. The chain links TRBV6-5 to TRBJ2-2; 10 bases are a match to TRBD1. The length of the CDR3 is 18 residues. The V segment lost 2 bases and the J segment 6 bases; nucleotides outside the gene matches: 12. In germline, CDR1 is MNHEY, CDR2 SVGAGI.